This entry is about one TCR beta chain. The antigen is undetermined. The germline V gene encodes CDR1 LNHDA and CDR2 SQIVND (reference sequence). The CDR3 covers 14 residues. Trimming took 1 base from V and 9 from J, leaving 15 bases between them. Data came from immunoSEQ multiplex PCR; TCRdb stores just in-frame clones and leaves some out. The table includes some 110,000 clones, approximately 93% detected once. The data derive from a study of siplizumab effects on memory and regulatory T cells. The study, taken as a whole, reports: The average Treg-derived proportion among mappable alloreactive CD4+ clones was about 70% with siplizumab versus 25% to 30% in controls. Memory cells that were CD4+ and unstimulated gave rise to alloreactive sequences, which siplizumab significantly reduced. Roughly 75-96% of proliferating clones (CD4+ or CD8+) could not be assigned a naive or memory phenotype.

The origin of this receptor is a human donor in good health. The source material was Tregs sorted from blood. The J gene is TRBJ1-2, the V gene TRBV19; D is unresolved. The CDR3 here is CASSIGLVRTSYTF. The CDR3 DNA is TGTGCCAGTAGTATAGGGCTTGTACGCACAAGCTACACCTTC.